The following is a TCR beta chain sequence with its context. Its binding antigen is unknown. Relative to the germline gene, one junction end is altered; a read error may explain this. This sample was included in a study of T cells in Graves' hyperthyroidism and ophthalmopathy (dated 2019 in TCRdb). Describing the broader study: Peripheral blood samples were taken at the time of initial diagnosis, prior to any treatment. To identify distinguishing TCR V-J signatures, a discovery cohort of 90 to 100 patients was used, comprising roughly 45 with Graves' ophthalmopathy and under 60 with stable Graves' hyperthyroidism. An independent validation cohort of 18 to 20 hyperthyroidism patients and roughly 16 patients who later progressed to ophthalmopathy tested prospective prediction of ophthalmopathy. For training and testing, the approximately 92 patients in the discovery cohort were randomly divided in a 7:3 ratio. The study also compared thyroid tissue and blood T-cell repertoires from a handful of Graves' hyperthyroidism patients. Once sampling was done, hyperthyroidism patients were given methimazole at a starting dose of 30 mg daily, whereas ophthalmopathy patients were given high-dose intravenous methylprednisolone. The paper reports TCR Vbeta CDR3 sequencing of approximately 140 peripheral blood samples: approximately 41 ophthalmopathy, roughly 80 hyperthyroidism and approximately 17 progressor patients.

The germline V gene (reference sequence) provides CDR1 DFQATT and CDR2 SNEGSKA. The CDR3 numbers 13 residues from cysteine through phenylalanine. The only DNA kept is the CDR3, 39 bases in frame from the first base. Beyond this particular receptor, the publication reports: In validation, the model predicted progression to ophthalmopathy a median of roughly 6.5 months before onset, with about 71% sensitivity and around 76% specificity. Most expanded thyroid clonotypes (frequency above 0.001) were also found in blood, which suggests that blood repertoires may mirror thyroid immune responses. A 13 V-J signature model separated ophthalmopathy from stable hyperthyroidism, with roughly 88% sensitivity and roughly 82% specificity in cross-validation and 80%/75% in testing. No statistical method was used to fix the sample size in advance, and group allocation was not hidden from the investigators.

The TCR beta CDR3 regions were amplified from the RNA transcripts. The TCR CDR3 was subjected to a first round of RT-PCR using the HTBI primer set and the Qiagen OneStep RT-PCR kit. Libraries were constructed in a second round of multiplex PCR, after which size selection and purification were carried out. The libraries were sequenced on an Illumina HiSeq2000 using paired-end 100 bp reads. The authors processed their data as follows. SOAPnuke was used to process the raw data, throwing out any read that contained adapters or uncalled bases, had a mean Phred below 15, or lacked an exact constant-primer or identifier match. High-quality paired reads were merged with COPE v1.2.5, and unique nucleotide sequences were defined as clonotypes. MiTCR v1.1 was used to align the clonotypes against IMGT TRBV, TRBD and TRBJ reference segments. Only V-J combinations with frequency above 0.0001, covering 99% to 99.2% of repertoires, were analysed. The TCS score was defined as the ratio of F50 (clonal expansion) to E x V (chaos), calculated using BLOSUM62-based TCRdist between CDR3 peptides within each V-J. Welch's t-statistics and random forest reduced roughly 530 V-J features to 10 to 15, which were used in a naive Bayes classifier (R e1071). In TCRdb, the public reads were trimmed at Q25 with fastp and aligned with MiXCR, with productive beta chains retained. Entries are consolidated by CDR3 protein sequence, retaining the most common genes and DNA. TCRdb assigned the V and J calls; the authors' analysis was not used. The sample includes hundreds of thousands of distinct CDR3 sequences, with about 20% observed a single time. The top ten clones comprise roughly a third of the sample.

Ophthalmopathy patients had moderately to severely active disease, Clinical Activity Score of at least 3, NOSPECS grade of at least 4, and duration under 3 months. Exclusion was applied to patients with uncontrolled infections, other autoimmune diseases, pregnancy or lactation. Clinical symptoms, serum thyroxine and TRAb, thyroid ultrasound, and orbital computed tomography formed the basis for the diagnoses. PBMCs were isolated from 7.5 to 10 ml of fresh peripheral blood by Ficoll-Paque density gradient centrifugation. Total RNA was extracted with Trizol reagent, and quality was checked on an Agilent 2100 Bioanalyzer.

Sequencing was done on a sample of blood. This sequence originates from a man aged 25-45 years with Graves' ophthalmopathy. The V gene is TRBV20-1 and the J gene is TRBJ2-2; TRBD2 might be the D gene, on 5 matching bases. The CDR3 sequence is CSISSPNTGEPFF. The sequenced DNA: TGCAGTATTAGCAGTCCGAACACCGGGGAGCCGTTTTTT.